The 25 T cell receptor beta chains below were found in one sample sequenced in a study of blood T cell repertoires in COVID-19. The protocol was immunoSEQ multiplex PCR, while the TCRdb copy is restricted to in-frame clones and leaves out a portion. The sample lists 59,000 or so clones; roughly 80% were seen once. Source material: peripheral blood. All receptors come from a human donor in a cohort sampled during active COVID-19.

This chain links TRBV6-2 or TRBV6-3 with TRBJ1-3; D gene ambiguous. V was clipped by 4 bases and J by 4 bases, with 8 bases between them. Germline values: CDR1 MNHEY, CDR2 SVGEGT. The CDR3 is made up of 13 amino acids. CDR3 region: CASSSRPGNTIYF. The CDR3 bases are TGTGCCAGCAGTTCCAGGCCCGGAAACACCATATATTTT.

The rearrangement joins TRBV30 to TRBJ2-3; D ambiguous. Trimming cost V 3 bases and J 6 bases, with 7 bases left between them. Germline V gives CDR1 GTSNPN, CDR2 SVGIG (reference sequence). The CDR3 has 11 amino acids. The CDR3 spells CAWSVSDTQYF. CDR3 in DNA: TGTGCCTGGAGCGTTAGCGATACGCAGTATTTT.

This chain connects TRBV28 to TRBJ2-2; the match to TRBD1 covers 7 bases. Germline V lookup: CDR1 MDHEN, CDR2 SYDVKM. This CDR3 contains 16 residues. Unmatched junction bases numbered 6, after V lost 3 bases and J lost 2 bases. The CDR3 nucleotides read TGTGCCAGCAGTTTGTCGACAGGGCCCAACACCGGGGAGCTGTTTTTT. It translates to CASSLSTGPNTGELFF. The full variable domain, completed using reference TRBV28 and TRBJ2-2, is DVKVTQSSRYLVKRTGEKVFLECVQDMDHENMFWYRQDPGLGLRLIYFSYDVKMKEKGDIPEGYSVSREKKERFSLILESASTNQTSMYLCASSLSTGPNTGELFFGEGSRLTVL.

A few counts support this clone. This chain links TRBV7-2 with TRBJ1-5; D is perhaps TRBD1 (6 bases). Germline V lookup: CDR1 SGHTA, CDR2 FQGNSA. The CDR3 spans 15 residues. V was pared by 2 bases and J by 4 bases, with 12 bases between. CDR3 loop: CASSLTRTANQPQHF. For the CDR3, the DNA is TGTGCCAGCAGCTTAACCCGGACAGCGAATCAGCCCCAGCATTTT.

This clone turned up a few times. This chain links TRBV11-2 with TRBJ1-6; D call uncertain. CDR3 length: 13 residues. Germline assignment: CDR1 SGHAT and CDR2 FQNNGV. Trimming removed 3 bases at V and 9 bases at J, with 9 bases between. For the CDR3, the DNA is TGTGCCAGCAGCTTCTCCACGAGTTCACCCCTCCACTTT. This gives the protein CASSFSTSSPLHF.

The V and J genes are TRBV6-5 and TRBJ1-2, with 7 bases that match TRBD1. Germline V gene sequence: CDR1 MNHEY, CDR2 SVGAGI. J gave up 6 bases and V 2 bases, and 6 bases lay outside the gene matches. This CDR3 comprises 14 residues. DNA of the CDR3: TGTGCCAGCAGTTACCTAGGACAGGAGGATGGCTACACCTTC. This codes for CASSYLGQEDGYTF.

This rearrangement joins TRBV28 to TRBJ2-1; a weak D match, TRBD1 (5 bases). V lost 4 bases and J 5 bases, leaving 12 bases between the germline ends. The germline V gene encodes CDR1 MDHEN and CDR2 SYDVKM. The CDR3 totals 14 residues. CDR3 residues: CASSSQAVDNEQFF. The CDR3 bases are TGTGCCAGCAGTTCACAGGCGGTCGACAATGAGCAGTTCTTC.

This chain connects TRBV11-2 to TRBJ1-6, with 11 bases matching TRBD1. Germline V gene lookup returns CDR1 SGHAT and CDR2 FQNNGV. The CDR3 is made up of 15 amino acids. J gave up 7 bases and V 4 bases, and 3 bases lay outside the gene matches. CDR3 DNA: TGTGCCAGCAGCTACCGGACAGGGGGCAATTCACCCCTCCACTTT. It is translated as CASSYRTGGNSPLHF.

The chain recombines TRBV16 with TRBJ2-1; 7 bases are shared with TRBD1. The CDR3 covers 14 residues. The V gene's germline CDR1 is KGHSY and CDR2 FQNENV. The J segment lost 13 bases and the V segment lost 4 bases, leaving 13 bases of the junction unmatched. The CDR3 spells CASSLQSTGATQFF. The CDR3 region has the DNA TGTGCCAGCAGCCTCCAGTCAACAGGGGCGACCCAGTTCTTC. The full variable domain, in which reference TRBV16 and TRBJ2-1 provide the parts outside the CDR3, is GEEVAQTPKHLVRGEGQKAKLYCAPIKGHSYVFWYQQVLKNEFKFLISFQNENVFDETGMPKERFSAKCLPNSPCSLEIQATKLEDSAVYFCASSLQSTGATQFFGPGTRLTVL.

This rearrangement joins TRBV19 to TRBJ1-4; 9 nucleotides agree with TRBD1. Germline V CDR1 and CDR2: LNHDA, SQIVND (reference sequence). The CDR3 is 14 amino acids. Trimming at V came to 4 bases and at J to 10 bases, leaving 7 bases not matched to a gene. The CDR3, as DNA: TGTGCCAGTAGTAAACAGGGGGCTTCCGGAAAACTGTTTTTT. It encodes CASSKQGASGKLFF. The full variable domain, its missing parts supplied by reference TRBV19 and TRBJ1-4, is DGGITQSPKYLFRKEGQNVTLSCEQNLNHDAMYWYRQDPGQGLRLIYYSQIVNDFQKGDIAEGYSVSREKKESFPLTVTSAQKNPTAFYLCASSKQGASGKLFFGSGTQLSVL.

The chain joins TRBV9 to TRBJ2-3, with 13 bases lining up with TRBD2. The CDR3 is 18 amino acids. V shed 0 bases, J shed 4 bases, and the junction held 8 bases outside the gene matches. Looked up from germline, CDR1 is SGDLS and CDR2 is YYNGEE. In nucleotides, the CDR3 is TGTGCCAGCAGCGTAGTGGGCGTGACTAGCGGGGGGTCAGATACGCAGTATTTT. It translates to CASSVVGVTSGGSDTQYF. Complete variable domain (other parts from reference TRBV9 and TRBJ2-3): DSGVTQTPKHLITATGQRVTLRCSPRSGDLSVYWYQQSLDQGLQFLIQYYNGEERAKGNILERFSAQQFPDLHSELNLSSLELGDSALYFCASSVVGVTSGGSDTQYFGPGTRLTVL.

The rearrangement joins TRBV6-5 to TRBJ2-7, with D possibly being TRBD1 (6 bases). The ends were cut back, 6 bases at V and 3 bases at J, with 18 bases in the middle. CDR3 length: 15 amino acids. CDR1 and CDR2 from the germline V gene are MNHEY and SVGAGI. CDR3 protein: CASRRGVQGSYEQYF. The DNA of the CDR3 is TGTGCCAGCAGAAGAGGGGTACAGGGTAGCTACGAGCAGTACTTC.

V is TRBV12-5 and J is TRBJ1-2; 8 positions agree with TRBD1. This CDR3 is built from 14 residues. V shed 6 bases and J 2 bases; nucleotides not matched to a gene: 5. Looked up from germline, CDR1 is LGHNT and CDR2 is FRNRAP. This CDR3 is CASGLDRANYGYTF. As DNA, the CDR3 is TGTGCTAGTGGGCTGGACAGGGCGAACTATGGCTACACCTTC.

This chain connects TRBV9 to TRBJ2-7; D possibly corresponds to TRBD1 (6 bases). CDR3 length equals 16 residues. The germline V and J ends were trimmed by 0 bases and 3 bases, with 16 bases remaining between them. CDR1 and CDR2 (germline): SGDLS, YYNGEE. CDR3 in DNA: TGTGCCAGCAGCGTAGGTTTACCCGGACAGAACTACGAGCAGTACTTC. Its protein is CASSVGLPGQNYEQYF.

The rearrangement uses TRBV5-1 and TRBJ2-7; a weak D match, TRBD1 (6 bases). Trimming cost V 0 bases and J 1 base, with 11 bases left between them. The CDR3 totals 15 residues. CDR1 SGHRS and CDR2 YFSETQ come from the germline V gene. The CDR3 nucleotides are TGCGCCAGCAGCTTGGTCCCGGACAGATCCTACGAGCAGTACTTC. Residues: CASSLVPDRSYEQYF.

The chain uses TRBV7-2 and TRBJ1-1; 7 bases match TRBD1. The germline V gene encodes CDR1 SGHTA and CDR2 FQGNSA. The CDR3 is made up of 14 amino acids. With V trimmed by 3 bases and J by 8 bases, 9 bases remained unmatched. CDR3 nucleotide sequence: TGTGCCAGCAGCTTTTCCCGGCGGGGACAGGAAGCTTTCTTT. Translation gives CASSFSRRGQEAFF.

The V gene is TRBV19, the J gene TRBJ1-1, with a possible D match to TRBD1 (5 bases). This CDR3 has 16 amino acids. CDR1 is LNHDA, CDR2 SQIVND, per germline (reference sequence). With 5 bases removed from V and 0 bases from J, the gap between germline ends came to 16 bases. CDR3 loop: CASSSPGGSMNTEAFF. The CDR3 bases are TGTGCCAGTAGTTCCCCCGGGGGGAGCATGAACACTGAAGCTTTCTTT.

Only one count was recorded for this clone. The rearrangement joins TRBV11-2 to TRBJ1-5; D not certain. There are 15 residues in the CDR3. V was trimmed by 3 bases and J by 1 base, leaving 10 bases between them. Germline V lookup: CDR1 SGHAT, CDR2 FQNNGV. The CDR3 loop is CASSFDPGSNQPQHF. CDR3 sequence (DNA): TGTGCCAGCAGCTTTGACCCGGGGAGCAATCAGCCCCAGCATTTT.

The chain uses TRBV7-9 and TRBJ1-2; TRBD1 matches at 8 bases. J lost 8 bases, V lost 5 bases, and 19 bases had no gene match. The CDR3 contains 17 residues. Germline assignment: CDR1 SEHNR and CDR2 FQNEAQ (reference sequence). The CDR3 loop reads CASSPSFPTGVTSGYTF. In nucleotides, the CDR3 is TGTGCCAGCAGCCCCTCCTTCCCGACAGGGGTGACCAGCGGCTACACCTTC.

The genes are TRBV7-2 and TRBJ2-3; 9 nucleotides line up with TRBD1. Germline V CDR1 and CDR2: SGHTA, FQGNSA. The J segment lost 2 bases and the V segment lost 5 bases, leaving 5 bases of the junction unmatched. The CDR3 totals 15 residues. CDR3 residues: CASSIRTGATDTQYF. The CDR3 nucleotides are TGTGCCAGCAGCATCCGGACAGGGGCCACAGATACGCAGTATTTT.

The chain links TRBV9 to TRBJ1-1, with TRBD1 matching 7 bases. Germline CDR1 reads SGDLS; CDR2 reads YYNGEE. J was trimmed by 11 bases and V by 4 bases; bases with no gene match: 11. CDR3 size: 13 residues. The CDR3: CASSRQGSQTAFF. DNA for the CDR3: TGTGCCAGCAGCCGACAGGGATCCCAGACTGCTTTCTTT.

The V gene is TRBV11-2, the J gene TRBJ1-6, with 7 bases lining up with TRBD1. The CDR3 is 14 amino acids. Losses at the gene ends were 7 bases for V and 8 bases for J; bases not matched to a gene: 8. From germline, CDR1 is SGHAT and CDR2 FQNNGV. The CDR3 DNA follows: TGTGCCAGCAACGAAAGACAGGGATATTCACCCCTCCACTTT. Translating gives CASNERQGYSPLHF.

The rearrangement joins TRBV19 to TRBJ2-7, with 7 bases aligning to TRBD1. Germline trimming cut 11 bases from V and 2 bases from J; bases unmatched to any gene: 6. Germline V gene sequence: CDR1 LNHDA, CDR2 SQIVND (reference sequence). The CDR3 is made up of 12 amino acids. CDR3 residues: CAFDRVPYEQYF. The CDR3 nucleotides are TGTGCCTTCGACAGGGTACCCTACGAGCAGTACTTC. The entire variable domain, with the rest obtained from reference TRBV19 and TRBJ2-7, is as follows: DGGITQSPKYLFRKEGQNVTLSCEQNLNHDAMYWYRQDPGQGLRLIYYSQIVNDFQKGDIAEGYSVSREKKESFPLTVTSAQKNPTAFYLCAFDRVPYEQYFGPGTRLTVT.

The chain joins TRBV6-2 or TRBV6-3 to TRBJ1-5, with 7 bases aligning to TRBD1. V shed 5 bases and J 9 bases; nucleotides not matched to a gene: 10. The CDR3 length is 14 residues. Germline CDR1 and CDR2: MNHEY and SVGEGT. The CDR3 DNA is TGTGCCAGCAGTCCCGGACAGGTTTTGGGGCCCCAGCATTTT. Amino acid sequence: CASSPGQVLGPQHF.

The chain combines TRBV19 with TRBJ2-6; TRBD1 matches 7 bases. V shed 4 bases and J 2 bases; nucleotides not matched to a gene: 2. Germline CDR1 and CDR2: LNHDA and SQIVND (reference sequence). The CDR3 sequence is 15 residues long. The CDR3 here is CASSKGGAGANVLTF. In nucleotides, the CDR3 is TGTGCCAGTAGTAAAGGGGGCGCTGGGGCCAACGTCCTGACTTTC.